A single T cell receptor (beta chain) is shown here with its context. As yet, its antigen is unknown. CDR3 length: 13 amino acids. Trimming removed 5 bases from V and 3 bases from J, with 10 bases in between. The V gene's germline CDR1 is SQVTM and CDR2 ANQGSEA. A single record per CDR3 protein comes from TCRdb applying MiXCR to the reads. The sample carries approximately 190,000 distinct CDR3 sequences, nearly 9.5% recorded once. The entry originates in a study of T cell repertoires in cytomegalovirus infection. Study-wide results and caveats: Cumulative frequency of public TCR beta families picked out carriers of CMV plus the relevant HLA. Clonotype analysis showed dominance of the ex vivo response by HLA-C-restricted CMV-specific TCR beta clonotypes.

Specimen: PBMCs. The rearrangement joins TRBV29-1 to TRBJ1-4; D remains ambiguous. This clonotype was sampled from a human donor in good health (CMV status not recorded). Some clones in this sample may be carry-over from other donors' samples. The CDR3 here is CSVSYVANEKLFF. CDR3 sequence (DNA): TGCAGCGTTTCTTATGTGGCTAATGAAAAACTGTTTTTT.